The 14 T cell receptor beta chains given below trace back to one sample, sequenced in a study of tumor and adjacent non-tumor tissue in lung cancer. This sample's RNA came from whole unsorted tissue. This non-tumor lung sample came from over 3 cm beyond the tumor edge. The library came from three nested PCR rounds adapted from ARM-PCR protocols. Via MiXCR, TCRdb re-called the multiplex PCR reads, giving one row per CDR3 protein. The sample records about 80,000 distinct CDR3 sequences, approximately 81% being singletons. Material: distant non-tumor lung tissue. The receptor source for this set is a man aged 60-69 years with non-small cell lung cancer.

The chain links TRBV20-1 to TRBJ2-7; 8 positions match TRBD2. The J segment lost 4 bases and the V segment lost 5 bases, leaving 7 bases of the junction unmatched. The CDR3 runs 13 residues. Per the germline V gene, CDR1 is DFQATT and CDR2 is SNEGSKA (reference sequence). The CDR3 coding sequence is TGCAGTGCTGACGTGGCGGGAGGTTACGAGCAGTACTTC. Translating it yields CSADVAGGYEQYF.

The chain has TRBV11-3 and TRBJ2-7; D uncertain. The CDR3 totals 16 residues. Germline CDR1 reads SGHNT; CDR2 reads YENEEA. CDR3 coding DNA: TGTGTTAGCAGCTTACTTACACCGACCCTCGGGTACGAGCAGTACTTC. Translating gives CVSSLLTPTLGYEQYF.

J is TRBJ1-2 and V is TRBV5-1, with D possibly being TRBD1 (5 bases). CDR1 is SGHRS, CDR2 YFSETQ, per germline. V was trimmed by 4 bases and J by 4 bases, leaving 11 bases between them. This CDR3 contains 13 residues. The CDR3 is CASSERGGYGYTF. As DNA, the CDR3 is TGCGCCAGCAGCGAGAGGGGCGGCTATGGCTACACCTTC.

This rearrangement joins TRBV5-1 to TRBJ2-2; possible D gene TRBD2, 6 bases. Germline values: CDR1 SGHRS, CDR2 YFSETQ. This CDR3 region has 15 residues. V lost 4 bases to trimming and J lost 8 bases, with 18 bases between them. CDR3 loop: CASSVALASTGELFF. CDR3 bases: TGCGCCAGCAGCGTGGCACTAGCCAGCACAGGGGAGCTGTTTTTT.

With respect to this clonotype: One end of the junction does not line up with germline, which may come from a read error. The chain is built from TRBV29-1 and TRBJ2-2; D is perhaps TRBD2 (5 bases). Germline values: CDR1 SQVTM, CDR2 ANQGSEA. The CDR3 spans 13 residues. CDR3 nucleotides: TGCAGCGATGAACGGGGAAACACCGGGGAGCTGTTTTTT. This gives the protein CSDERGNTGELFF.

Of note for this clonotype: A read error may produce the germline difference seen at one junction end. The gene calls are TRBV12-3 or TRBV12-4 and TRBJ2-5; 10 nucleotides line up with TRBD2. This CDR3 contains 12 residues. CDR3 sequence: CASSLTSGDLDF. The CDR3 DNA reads TGTGCCAGCAGTTTAACTAGCGGGGACTTGGACTTC.

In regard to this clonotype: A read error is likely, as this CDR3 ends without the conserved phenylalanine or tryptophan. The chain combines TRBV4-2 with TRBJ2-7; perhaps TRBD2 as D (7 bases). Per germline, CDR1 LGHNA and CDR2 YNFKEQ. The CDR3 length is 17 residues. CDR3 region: CASSQDGRGGSSYEQYL. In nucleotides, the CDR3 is TGTGCCAGCAGTCAAGACGGCAGGGGCGGGAGCTCCTACGAGCAGTACTTA.

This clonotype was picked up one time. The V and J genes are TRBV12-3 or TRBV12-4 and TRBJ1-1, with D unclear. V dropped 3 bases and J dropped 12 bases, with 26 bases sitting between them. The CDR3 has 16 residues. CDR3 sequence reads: CASSLVGLGMNTDSFF. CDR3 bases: TGTGCCAGCAGTTTGGTAGGATTAGGGATGAACACTGATTCTTTCTTT.

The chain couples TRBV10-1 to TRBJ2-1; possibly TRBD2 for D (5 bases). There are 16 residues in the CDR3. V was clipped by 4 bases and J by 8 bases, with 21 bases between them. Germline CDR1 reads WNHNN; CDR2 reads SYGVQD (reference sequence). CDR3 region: CASSGNPAEGYDEQFF. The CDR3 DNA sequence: TGCGCCAGCAGTGGAAATCCAGCGGAAGGTTACGATGAGCAGTTCTTC.

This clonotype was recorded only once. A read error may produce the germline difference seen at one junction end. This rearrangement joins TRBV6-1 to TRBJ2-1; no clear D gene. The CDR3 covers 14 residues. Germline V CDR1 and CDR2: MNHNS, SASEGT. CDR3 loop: CVSSDAAGHNEQFF. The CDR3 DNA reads TGTGTCAGCAGTGATGCTGCAGGTCACAATGAGCAGTTCTTC.

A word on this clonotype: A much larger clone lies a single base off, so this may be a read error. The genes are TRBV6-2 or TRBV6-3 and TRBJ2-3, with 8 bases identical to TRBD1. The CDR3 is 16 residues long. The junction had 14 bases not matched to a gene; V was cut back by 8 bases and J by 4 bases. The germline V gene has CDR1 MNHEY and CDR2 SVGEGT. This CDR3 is CASGLQPQGAADTQYF. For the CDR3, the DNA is TGTGCCAGCGGACTCCAACCTCAGGGGGCGGCAGATACGCAGTATTTT.

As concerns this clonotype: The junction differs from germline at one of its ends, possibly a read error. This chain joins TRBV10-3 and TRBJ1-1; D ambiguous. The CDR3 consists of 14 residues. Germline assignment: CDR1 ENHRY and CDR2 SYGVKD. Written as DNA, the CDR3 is TGTGCCGTCAGAGAGCCGGACGGTAACACTGAAGCTTTCTTT. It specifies CAVREPDGNTEAFF.

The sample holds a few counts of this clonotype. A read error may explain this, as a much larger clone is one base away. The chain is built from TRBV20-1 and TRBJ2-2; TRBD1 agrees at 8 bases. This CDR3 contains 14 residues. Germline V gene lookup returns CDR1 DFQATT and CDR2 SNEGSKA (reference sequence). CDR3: CSALRTGNTWELFF. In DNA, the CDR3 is TGCAGTGCCCTACGGACAGGGAACACCTGGGAGCTGTTTTTT.

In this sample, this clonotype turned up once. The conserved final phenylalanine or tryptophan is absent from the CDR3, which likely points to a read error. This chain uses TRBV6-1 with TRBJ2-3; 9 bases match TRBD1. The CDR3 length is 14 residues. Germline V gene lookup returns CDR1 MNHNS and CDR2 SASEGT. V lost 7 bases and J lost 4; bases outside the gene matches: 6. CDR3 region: CASTRDRVPDTQYS. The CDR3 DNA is TGTGCCAGCACGCGGGACAGGGTACCAGATACGCAGTATTCT.